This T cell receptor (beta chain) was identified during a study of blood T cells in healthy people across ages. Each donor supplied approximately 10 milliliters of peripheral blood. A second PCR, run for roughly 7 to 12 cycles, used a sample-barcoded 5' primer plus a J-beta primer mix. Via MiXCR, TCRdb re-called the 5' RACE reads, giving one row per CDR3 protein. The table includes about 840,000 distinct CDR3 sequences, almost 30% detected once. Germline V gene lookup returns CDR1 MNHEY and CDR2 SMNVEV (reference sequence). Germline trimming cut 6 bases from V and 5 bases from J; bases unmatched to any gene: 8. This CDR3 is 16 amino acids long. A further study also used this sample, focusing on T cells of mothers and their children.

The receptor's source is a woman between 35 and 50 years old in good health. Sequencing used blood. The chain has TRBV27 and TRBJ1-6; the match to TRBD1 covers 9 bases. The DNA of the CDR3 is TGTGCCAGCAGGGTAGACAGGGGGAGGAATAATTCACCCCTCCACTTT. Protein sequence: CASRVDRGRNNSPLHF.